This is a list of T cell receptor beta chains from one sample in a study of T cell repertoires in cytomegalovirus infection. These receptors are not linked to any known antigen. TCRdb re-analysed the reads in MiXCR, keeping a single row per CDR3 protein. The repertoire has fewer than 1,000,000 distinct CDR3 sequences, 30% to 40% of them found once; the top ten carry around 15%. The sequences come from cultured CD8+ T cells from PBMCs, collected from culture after CMV antigen stimulation. The receptors here all came from a human donor in good health (CMV status not recorded). Some clones in this sample may be carry-over from other donors' samples. CDR3s include the opening cysteine and the closing phenylalanine or tryptophan. D genes are given only for firm matches. Size is stated for part of the rows, as once, few or many counts, or as a class when the clone is expanded.

len: 15
v_gene: TRBV7-9
j_gene: TRBJ1-6
d_gene: .
abundance: .
CDR3aa: CASSSDTLYNSPLHF
CDR3nt: TGTGCCAGCAGCTCGGACACTCTCTATAATTCACCCCTCCACTTT

len: 14
v_gene: TRBV29-1
j_gene: TRBJ1-2
d_gene: .
abundance: few
CDR3aa: CSVIQWDTEYGYTF
CDR3nt: TGCAGCGTTATTCAATGGGACACGGAATATGGCTACACCTTC

len: 12
v_gene: TRBV12-3/TRBV12-4
j_gene: TRBJ2-7
d_gene: .
abundance: few
CDR3aa: CASRPNVYEQYF
CDR3nt: TGTGCCAGCAGACCGAATGTTTACGAGCAGTACTTC

len: 15
v_gene: TRBV7-6
j_gene: TRBJ1-6
d_gene: .
abundance: many
CDR3aa: CASSPAVESNSPLHF
CDR3nt: TGTGCCAGCAGCCCCGCCGTGGAATCTAATTCACCCCTCCACTTT

len: 19
v_gene: TRBV7-9
j_gene: TRBJ1-4
d_gene: TRBD1
abundance: .
CDR3aa: CASSSPGTGQLATNEKLFF
CDR3nt: TGTGCCAGCAGCTCACCCGGGACAGGGCAATTGGCAACTAATGAAAAACTGTTTTTT

len: 16
v_gene: TRBV3-1
j_gene: TRBJ2-5
d_gene: .
abundance: few
CDR3aa: CASSQDQGFVQETQYF
CDR3nt: TGTGCCAGCAGCCAAGATCAGGGGTTCGTGCAAGAGACCCAGTACTTC

len: 13
v_gene: TRBV10-2
j_gene: TRBJ2-7
d_gene: .
abundance: .
CDR3aa: CASSDGMNYEQYF
CDR3nt: TGCGCCAGCAGTGATGGTATGAACTACGAGCAGTACTTC

len: 14
v_gene: TRBV28
j_gene: TRBJ2-5
d_gene: .
abundance: .
CDR3aa: CASSYMGGQETQYF
CDR3nt: TGTGCCAGCAGTTACATGGGGGGACAAGAGACCCAGTACTTC

len: 17
v_gene: TRBV7-6
j_gene: TRBJ2-2
d_gene: TRBD1
abundance: .
CDR3aa: CASSLVLTGANTGELFF
CDR3nt: TGTGCCAGCAGCTTAGTCTTGACAGGGGCGAACACCGGGGAGCTGTTTTTT

len: 12
v_gene: TRBV2
j_gene: TRBJ2-2
d_gene: .
abundance: .
CDR3aa: CANQGTTGELFF
CDR3nt: TGTGCCAATCAGGGGACAACCGGGGAGCTGTTTTTT

len: 15
v_gene: TRBV5-4
j_gene: TRBJ1-2
d_gene: .
abundance: few
CDR3aa: CASSPARGTNYGYTF
CDR3nt: TGTGCCAGCAGCCCGGCCCGAGGGACTAACTATGGCTACACCTTC

len: 13
v_gene: TRBV27
j_gene: TRBJ2-1
d_gene: .
abundance: few
CDR3aa: CASSLSTHNEQFF
CDR3nt: TGTGCCAGCAGTTTGTCGACCCACAATGAGCAGTTCTTC

len: 17
v_gene: TRBV11-2
j_gene: TRBJ2-1
d_gene: TRBD2
abundance: many
CDR3aa: CASSLVFGTRDDNEQFF
CDR3nt: TGTGCCAGCAGCTTAGTTTTTGGGACTAGAGACGACAATGAGCAGTTCTTC

len: 17
v_gene: TRBV6-5
j_gene: TRBJ2-3
d_gene: .
abundance: few
CDR3aa: CASSLLPGGQGTDTQYF
CDR3nt: TGTGCCAGCAGTCTCCTCCCGGGGGGACAGGGCACAGATACGCAGTATTTT

len: 14
v_gene: TRBV7-3
j_gene: TRBJ2-1
d_gene: TRBD2
abundance: many
CDR3aa: CASSGLAGDNEQFF
CDR3nt: TGTGCCAGCAGCGGGCTAGCGGGGGACAATGAGCAGTTCTTC

len: 13
v_gene: TRBV13
j_gene: TRBJ1-2
d_gene: .
abundance: .
CDR3aa: CASRDSRGYGYTF
CDR3nt: TGTGCCAGCAGGGACAGTCGCGGCTATGGCTACACCTTC

len: 15
v_gene: TRBV7-6
j_gene: TRBJ2-3
d_gene: .
abundance: .
CDR3aa: CASSLEGNRADTQYF
CDR3nt: TGTGCCAGCAGCTTAGAGGGGAACCGGGCAGATACGCAGTATTTT

len: 15
v_gene: TRBV7-8
j_gene: TRBJ2-1
d_gene: .
abundance: .
CDR3aa: CASSSLLPSYNEQFF
CDR3nt: TGTGCCAGCAGCTCCCTCTTACCCTCCTACAATGAGCAGTTCTTC

len: 12
v_gene: TRBV6-5
j_gene: TRBJ2-1
d_gene: .
abundance: few
CDR3aa: CASSRFSNEQFF
CDR3nt: TGTGCCAGCAGTCGGTTTTCCAATGAGCAGTTCTTC

len: 15
v_gene: TRBV12-3/TRBV12-4
j_gene: TRBJ2-1
d_gene: TRBD1
abundance: .
CDR3aa: CASSSRQGVDNEQFF
CDR3nt: TGTGCCAGCAGCTCCCGACAGGGGGTGGACAATGAGCAGTTCTTC

len: 16
v_gene: TRBV7-9
j_gene: TRBJ2-5
d_gene: TRBD2
abundance: .
CDR3aa: CASSSRGAGDQETQYF
CDR3nt: TGTGCCAGCAGCTCGCGGGGAGCGGGGGACCAAGAGACCCAGTACTTC

len: 14
v_gene: TRBV24-1
j_gene: TRBJ2-1
d_gene: TRBD1
abundance: .
CDR3aa: CATSTGALYNEQFF
CDR3nt: TGTGCCACCAGTACAGGGGCCCTCTACAATGAGCAGTTCTTC

len: 12
v_gene: TRBV10-2
j_gene: TRBJ2-5
d_gene: .
abundance: .
CDR3aa: CASSESLETQYF
CDR3nt: TGCGCCAGCAGTGAATCTTTGGAGACCCAGTACTTC

len: 13
v_gene: TRBV12-5
j_gene: TRBJ2-7
d_gene: .
abundance: few
CDR3aa: CASGTWNGYEQYF
CDR3nt: TGTGCTAGTGGTACCTGGAACGGCTACGAGCAGTACTTC

len: 14
v_gene: TRBV7-9
j_gene: TRBJ2-5
d_gene: .
abundance: .
CDR3aa: CASSWGRDQETQYF
CDR3nt: TGTGCCAGCAGCTGGGGACGGGACCAAGAGACCCAGTACTTC

len: 14
v_gene: TRBV29-1
j_gene: TRBJ1-2
d_gene: TRBD1
abundance: .
CDR3aa: CSVEMTGISSGYTF
CDR3nt: TGCAGCGTTGAAATGACAGGGATTAGTTCTGGCTACACCTTC

len: 14
v_gene: TRBV5-1
j_gene: TRBJ2-7
d_gene: TRBD1
abundance: few
CDR3aa: CASRSGTGSLEQYF
CDR3nt: TGCGCCAGCAGATCCGGGACAGGGTCCCTCGAGCAGTACTTC

len: 12
v_gene: TRBV19
j_gene: TRBJ1-2
d_gene: .
abundance: .
CDR3aa: CASSTPGRGYTF
CDR3nt: TGTGCCAGTAGTACTCCGGGACGAGGCTACACCTTC

len: 19
v_gene: TRBV6-2/TRBV6-3
j_gene: TRBJ2-4
d_gene: TRBD1
abundance: few
CDR3aa: CASSYTRDRDTLAKNIQYF
CDR3nt: TGTGCCAGCAGTTACACACGGGACAGGGATACGCTAGCCAAAAACATTCAGTACTTC

len: 15
v_gene: TRBV6-5
j_gene: TRBJ2-3
d_gene: .
abundance: .
CDR3aa: CASSYYEGTTDTQYF
CDR3nt: TGTGCCAGCAGTTACTACGAGGGGACCACAGATACGCAGTATTTT

len: 17
v_gene: TRBV7-9
j_gene: TRBJ2-1
d_gene: TRBD1
abundance: .
CDR3aa: CASSSTDRGLSYNEQFF
CDR3nt: TGTGCCAGCAGCTCCACGGACAGGGGGCTCTCCTACAATGAGCAGTTCTTC

len: 16
v_gene: TRBV12-3/TRBV12-4
j_gene: TRBJ1-1
d_gene: .
abundance: few
CDR3aa: CASSPATGDMNTEAFF
CDR3nt: TGTGCCAGCAGTCCTGCGACAGGCGATATGAACACTGAAGCTTTCTTT

len: 16
v_gene: TRBV12-3/TRBV12-4
j_gene: TRBJ2-5
d_gene: TRBD1
abundance: .
CDR3aa: CASSLNPDRGPETQYF
CDR3nt: TGTGCCAGCAGTTTAAACCCGGACAGGGGGCCAGAGACCCAGTACTTC

len: 13
v_gene: TRBV7-9
j_gene: TRBJ2-7
d_gene: .
abundance: few
CDR3aa: CASSLLRLDEQYF
CDR3nt: TGTGCCAGCAGCTTATTGCGCCTAGACGAGCAGTACTTC

len: 15
v_gene: TRBV7-2
j_gene: TRBJ2-2
d_gene: .
abundance: many
CDR3aa: CASGQGLPNTGELFF
CDR3nt: TGTGCCAGCGGGCAGGGGCTGCCGAACACCGGGGAGCTGTTTTTT